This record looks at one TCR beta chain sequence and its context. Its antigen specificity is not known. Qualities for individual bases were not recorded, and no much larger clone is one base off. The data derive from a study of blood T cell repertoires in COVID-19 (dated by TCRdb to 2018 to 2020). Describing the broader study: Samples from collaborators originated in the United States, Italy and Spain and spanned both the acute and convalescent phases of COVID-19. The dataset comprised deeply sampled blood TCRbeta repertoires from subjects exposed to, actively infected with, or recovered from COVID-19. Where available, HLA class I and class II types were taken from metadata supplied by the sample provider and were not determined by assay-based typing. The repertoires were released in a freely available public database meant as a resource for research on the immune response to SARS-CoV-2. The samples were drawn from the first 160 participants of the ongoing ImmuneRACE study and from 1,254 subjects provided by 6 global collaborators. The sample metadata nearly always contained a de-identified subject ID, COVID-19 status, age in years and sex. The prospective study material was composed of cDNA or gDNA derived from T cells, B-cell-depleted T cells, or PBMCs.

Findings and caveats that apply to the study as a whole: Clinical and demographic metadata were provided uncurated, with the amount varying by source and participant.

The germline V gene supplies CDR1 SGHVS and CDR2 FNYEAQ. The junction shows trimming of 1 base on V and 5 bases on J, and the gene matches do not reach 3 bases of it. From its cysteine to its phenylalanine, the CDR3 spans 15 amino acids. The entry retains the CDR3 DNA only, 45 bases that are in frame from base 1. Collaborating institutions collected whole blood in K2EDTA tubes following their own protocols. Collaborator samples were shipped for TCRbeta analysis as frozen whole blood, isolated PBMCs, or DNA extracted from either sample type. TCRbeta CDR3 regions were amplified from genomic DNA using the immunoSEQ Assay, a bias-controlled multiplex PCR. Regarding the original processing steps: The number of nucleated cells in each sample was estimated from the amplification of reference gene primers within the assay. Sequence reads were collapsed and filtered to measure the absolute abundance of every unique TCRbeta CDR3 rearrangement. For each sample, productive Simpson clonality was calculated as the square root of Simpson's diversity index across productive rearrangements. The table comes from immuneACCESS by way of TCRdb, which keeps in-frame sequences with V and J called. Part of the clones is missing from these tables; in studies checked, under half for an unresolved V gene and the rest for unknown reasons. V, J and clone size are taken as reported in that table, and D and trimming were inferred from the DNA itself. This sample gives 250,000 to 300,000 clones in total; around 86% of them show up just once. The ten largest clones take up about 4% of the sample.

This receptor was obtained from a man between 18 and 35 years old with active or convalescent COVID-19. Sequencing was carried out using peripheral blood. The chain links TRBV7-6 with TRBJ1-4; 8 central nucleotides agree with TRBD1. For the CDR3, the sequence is CASSLGDRINEKLFF. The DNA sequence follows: TGTGCCAGCAGCTTAGGGGACAGGATAAATGAAAAACTGTTTTTT.